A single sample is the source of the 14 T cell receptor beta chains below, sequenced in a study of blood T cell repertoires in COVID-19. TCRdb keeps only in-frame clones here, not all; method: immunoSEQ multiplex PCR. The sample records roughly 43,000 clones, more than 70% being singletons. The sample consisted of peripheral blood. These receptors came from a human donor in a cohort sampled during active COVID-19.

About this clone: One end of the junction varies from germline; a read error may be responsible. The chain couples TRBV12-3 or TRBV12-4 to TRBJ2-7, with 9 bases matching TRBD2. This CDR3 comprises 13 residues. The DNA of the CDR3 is TGTGCCAGCAACTTAGGGGGCGGGAGGGCCTCTGTATTC. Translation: CASNLGGGRASVF.

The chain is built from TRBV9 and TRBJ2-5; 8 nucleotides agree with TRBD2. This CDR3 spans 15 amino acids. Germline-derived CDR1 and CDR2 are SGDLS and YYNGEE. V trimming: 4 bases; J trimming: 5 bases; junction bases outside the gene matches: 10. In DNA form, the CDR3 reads TGTGCCAGCAGCTACTTAGCGGGAAAGGGGGAGACCCAGTACTTC. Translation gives CASSYLAGKGETQYF.

For the CDR3, the DNA is TGTGCCAGCAGACGGACAGTTAACTATGGCTACACCTTC. This translates into CASRRTVNYGYTF. The chain joins TRBV28 to TRBJ1-2, with D tentatively TRBD1 (6 bases). Trimming stripped 6 bases from V and 1 base from J, with 9 bases between. The CDR3 consists of 13 residues. Per the germline V gene, CDR1 is MDHEN and CDR2 is SYDVKM.

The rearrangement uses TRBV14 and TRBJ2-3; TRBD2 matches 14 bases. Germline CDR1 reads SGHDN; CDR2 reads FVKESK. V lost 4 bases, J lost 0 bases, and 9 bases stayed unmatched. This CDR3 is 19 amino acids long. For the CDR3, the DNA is TGTGCCAGCAGCCTGGGACTAGCGGGAGAAGGAACTAGCACAGATACGCAGTATTTT. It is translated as CASSLGLAGEGTSTDTQYF.

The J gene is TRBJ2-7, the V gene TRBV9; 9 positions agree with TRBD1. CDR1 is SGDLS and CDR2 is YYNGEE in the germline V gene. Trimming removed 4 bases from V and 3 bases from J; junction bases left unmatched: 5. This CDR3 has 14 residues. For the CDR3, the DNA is TGTGCCAGCAGCCCAGGGACAGGGAGCTACGAGCAGTACTTC. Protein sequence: CASSPGTGSYEQYF.

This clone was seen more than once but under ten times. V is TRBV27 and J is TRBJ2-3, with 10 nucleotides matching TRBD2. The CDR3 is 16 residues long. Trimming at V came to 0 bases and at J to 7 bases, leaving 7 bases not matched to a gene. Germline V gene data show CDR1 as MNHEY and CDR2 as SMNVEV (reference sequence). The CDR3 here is CASSLSASSGSYTQYF. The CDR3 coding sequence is TGTGCCAGCAGTTTATCGGCCTCTAGCGGGAGTTATACGCAGTATTTT.

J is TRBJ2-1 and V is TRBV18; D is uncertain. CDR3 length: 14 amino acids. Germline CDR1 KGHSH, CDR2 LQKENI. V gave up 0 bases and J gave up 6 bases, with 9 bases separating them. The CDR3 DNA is TGTGCCAGCTCACCACCCGCGGATTTCAATGAGCAGTTCTTC. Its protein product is CASSPPADFNEQFF.

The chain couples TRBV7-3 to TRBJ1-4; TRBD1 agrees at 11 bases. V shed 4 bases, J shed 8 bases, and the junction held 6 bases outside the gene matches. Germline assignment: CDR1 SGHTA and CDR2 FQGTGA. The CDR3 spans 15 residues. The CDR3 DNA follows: TGTGCCAGCAGCTCTACCGGGACAGGGGGAGAAAAACTGTTTTTT. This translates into CASSSTGTGGEKLFF.

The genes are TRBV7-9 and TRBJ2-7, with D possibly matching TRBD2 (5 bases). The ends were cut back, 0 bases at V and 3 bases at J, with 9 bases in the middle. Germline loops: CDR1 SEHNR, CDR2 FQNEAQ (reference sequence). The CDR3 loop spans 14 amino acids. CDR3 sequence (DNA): TGTGCCAGCAGCTTAGCACTGGGAGTCTACGAGCAGTACTTC. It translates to CASSLALGVYEQYF. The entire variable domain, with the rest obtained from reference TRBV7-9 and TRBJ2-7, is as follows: DTGVSQNPRHKITKRGQNVTFRCDPISEHNRLYWYRQTLGQGPEFLTYFQNEAQLEKSRLLSDRFSAERPKGSFSTLEIQRTEQGDSAMYLCASSLALGVYEQYFGPGTRLTVT.

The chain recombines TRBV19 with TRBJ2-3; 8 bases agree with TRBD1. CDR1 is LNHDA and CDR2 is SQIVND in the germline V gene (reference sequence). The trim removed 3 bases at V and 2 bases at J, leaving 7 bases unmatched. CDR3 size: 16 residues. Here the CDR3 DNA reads TGTGCCAGTAGTATCCCAGGGGGCTATTCCACAGATACGCAGTATTTT. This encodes CASSIPGGYSTDTQYF.

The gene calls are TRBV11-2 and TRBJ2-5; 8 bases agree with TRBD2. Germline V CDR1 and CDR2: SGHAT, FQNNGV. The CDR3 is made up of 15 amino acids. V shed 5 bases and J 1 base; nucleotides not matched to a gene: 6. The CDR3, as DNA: TGTGCCAGCAGCCACCGGGAGGGCCTCCAAGAGACCCAGTACTTC. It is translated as CASSHREGLQETQYF.

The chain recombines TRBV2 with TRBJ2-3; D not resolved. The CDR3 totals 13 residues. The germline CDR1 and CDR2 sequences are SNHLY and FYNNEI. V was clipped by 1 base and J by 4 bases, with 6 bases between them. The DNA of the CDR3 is TGTGCCAGCAGTGAAGAACTCCCAGATACGCAGTATTTT. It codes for CASSEELPDTQYF.

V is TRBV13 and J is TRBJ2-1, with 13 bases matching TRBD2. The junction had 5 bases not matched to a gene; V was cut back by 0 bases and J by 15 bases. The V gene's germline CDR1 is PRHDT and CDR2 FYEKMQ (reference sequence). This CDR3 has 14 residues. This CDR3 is CASSLGLAGGPPFF. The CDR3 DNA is TGTGCCAGCAGCTTAGGACTAGCGGGAGGGCCTCCGTTCTTC.

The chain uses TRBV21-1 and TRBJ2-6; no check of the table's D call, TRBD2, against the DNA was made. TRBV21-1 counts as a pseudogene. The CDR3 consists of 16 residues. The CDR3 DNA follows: TGTGCCAGCACCCCAGCCGGAGCGGGGGAAACCAACGTCCTGACTTTC. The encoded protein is CASTPAGAGETNVLTF.